The clone carrying this T cell receptor beta chain was detected only once. The antigen is undetermined. This sample stems from a study of blood T cells in healthy people across ages. Study-wide findings and caveats: From one million sequenced T cells, diversity estimates were lower bounds. PBMC samples, being unsorted, prevented any conclusive comparison of naive and antigen-experienced cells.

Sample-barcoded 5' priming and a J-beta primer mix drove a second PCR of roughly 7 to 11 cycles. All cDNA molecules were each tagged by a template-switch adaptor with 12 random nucleotides. TCRdb re-called the 5' RACE reads through MiXCR, storing one row per CDR3 protein. The sample includes about 810,000 distinct CDR3 sequences, around 36% of them seen just once. They isolated at least 6.5 million PBMCs from each sample. Germline V gives CDR1 LGHNA, CDR2 YNFKEQ. Trimming took off 1 base at V and 11 bases at J, with 17 bases between the two ends. This CDR3 spans 14 amino acids. This chain uses TRBV4-2 with TRBJ1-1, with D possibly being TRBD1 (5 bases). Source material: blood. This sequence originates from a man younger than 35 in good health. This CDR3 reads CASSQVQEGREAFF. Here the CDR3 DNA reads TGTGCCAGCAGCCAAGTACAGGAGGGCCGAGAGGCTTTCTTT.